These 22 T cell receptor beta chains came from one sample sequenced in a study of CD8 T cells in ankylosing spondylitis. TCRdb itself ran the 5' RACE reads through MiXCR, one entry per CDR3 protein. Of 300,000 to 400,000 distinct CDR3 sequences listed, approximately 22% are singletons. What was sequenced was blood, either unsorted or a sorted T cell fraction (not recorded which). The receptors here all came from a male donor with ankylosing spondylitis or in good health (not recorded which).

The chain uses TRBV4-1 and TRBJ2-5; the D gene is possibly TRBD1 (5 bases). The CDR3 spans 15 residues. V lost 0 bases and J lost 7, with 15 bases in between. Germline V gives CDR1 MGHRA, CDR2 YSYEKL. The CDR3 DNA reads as TGCGCCAGCAGCCAAGATCGAGGAATTCAGGGGACCCAGTACTTC. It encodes CASSQDRGIQGTQYF.

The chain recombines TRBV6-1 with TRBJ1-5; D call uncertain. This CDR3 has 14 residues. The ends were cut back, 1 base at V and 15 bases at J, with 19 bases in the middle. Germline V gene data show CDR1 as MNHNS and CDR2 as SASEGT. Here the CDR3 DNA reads TGTGCCAGCAGTGAAGGAGTAGAGATTGAGGTCCGGCATTTT. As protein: CASSEGVEIEVRHF.

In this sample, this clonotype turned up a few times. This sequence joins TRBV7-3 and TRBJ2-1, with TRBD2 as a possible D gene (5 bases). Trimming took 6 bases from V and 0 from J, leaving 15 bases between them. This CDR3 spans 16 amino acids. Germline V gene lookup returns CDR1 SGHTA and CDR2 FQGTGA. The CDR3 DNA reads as TGTGCCAGCAGTGGGGAGCCTTCGAGCTCCTACAATGAGCAGTTCTTC. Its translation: CASSGEPSSSYNEQFF.

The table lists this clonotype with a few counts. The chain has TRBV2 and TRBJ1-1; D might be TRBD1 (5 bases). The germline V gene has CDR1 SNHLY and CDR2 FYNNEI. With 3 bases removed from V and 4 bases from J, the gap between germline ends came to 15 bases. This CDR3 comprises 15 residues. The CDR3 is CASSDGAPLGTEAFF. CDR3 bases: TGTGCCAGCAGTGACGGGGCCCCCCTAGGCACTGAAGCTTTCTTT.

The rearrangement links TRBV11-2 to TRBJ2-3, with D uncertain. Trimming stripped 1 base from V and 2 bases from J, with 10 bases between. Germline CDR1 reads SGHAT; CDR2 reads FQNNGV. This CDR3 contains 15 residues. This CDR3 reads CASSLVSPNTDTQYF. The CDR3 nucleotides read TGTGCCAGCAGCTTAGTGTCCCCGAACACAGATACGCAGTATTTT.

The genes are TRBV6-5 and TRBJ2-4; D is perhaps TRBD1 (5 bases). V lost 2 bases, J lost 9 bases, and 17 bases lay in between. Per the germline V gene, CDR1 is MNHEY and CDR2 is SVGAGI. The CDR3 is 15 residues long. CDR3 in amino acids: CASSYLQGMGSIQYF. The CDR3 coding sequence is TGTGCCAGCAGTTACCTCCAGGGAATGGGAAGCATTCAGTACTTC.

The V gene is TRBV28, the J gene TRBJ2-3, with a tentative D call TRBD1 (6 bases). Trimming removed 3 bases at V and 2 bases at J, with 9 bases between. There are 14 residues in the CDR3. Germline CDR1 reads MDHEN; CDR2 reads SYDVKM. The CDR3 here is CASSFRGNTDTQYF. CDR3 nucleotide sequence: TGTGCCAGCAGTTTCAGGGGAAACACAGATACGCAGTATTTT.

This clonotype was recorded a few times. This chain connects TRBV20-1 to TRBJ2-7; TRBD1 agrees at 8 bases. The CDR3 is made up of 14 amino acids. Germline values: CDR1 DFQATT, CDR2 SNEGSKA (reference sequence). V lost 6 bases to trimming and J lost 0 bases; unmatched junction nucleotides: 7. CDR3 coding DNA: TGCAGTGCCATCGACAGGGGAAGCTCCTACGAGCAGTACTTC. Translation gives CSAIDRGSSYEQYF.

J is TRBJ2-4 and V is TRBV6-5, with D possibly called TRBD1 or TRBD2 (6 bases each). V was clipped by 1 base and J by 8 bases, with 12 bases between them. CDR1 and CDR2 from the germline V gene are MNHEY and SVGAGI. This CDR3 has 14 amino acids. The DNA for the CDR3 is TGTGCCAGCAGTTACTATGGGGGGCTGGACATTCAGTACTTC. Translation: CASSYYGGLDIQYF.

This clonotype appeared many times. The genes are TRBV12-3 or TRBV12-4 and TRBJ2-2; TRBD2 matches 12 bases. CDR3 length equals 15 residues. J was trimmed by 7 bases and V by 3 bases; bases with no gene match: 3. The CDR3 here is CASSLPSGGDGELFF. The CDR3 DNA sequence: TGTGCCAGCAGTTTGCCTAGCGGGGGGGACGGGGAGCTGTTTTTT.

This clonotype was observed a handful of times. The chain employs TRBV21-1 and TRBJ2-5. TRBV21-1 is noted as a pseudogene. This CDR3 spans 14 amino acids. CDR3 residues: CASIKARGGKTQYF. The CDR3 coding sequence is TGTGCCAGCATAAAAGCCCGCGGTGGGAAGACCCAGTACTTC.

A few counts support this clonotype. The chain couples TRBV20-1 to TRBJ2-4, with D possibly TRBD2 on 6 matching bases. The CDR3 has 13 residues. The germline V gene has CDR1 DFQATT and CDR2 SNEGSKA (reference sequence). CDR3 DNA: TGCCGCCCAGTCCGGGAGCCCCAAAACATTCAGTACTTC. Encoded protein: CRPVREPQNIQYF.

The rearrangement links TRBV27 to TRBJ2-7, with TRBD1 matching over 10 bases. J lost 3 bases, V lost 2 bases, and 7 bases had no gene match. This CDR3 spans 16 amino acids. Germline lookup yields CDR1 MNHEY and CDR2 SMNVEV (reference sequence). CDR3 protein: CASSLDRDRGFYEQYF. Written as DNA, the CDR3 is TGTGCCAGCAGTTTAGACCGGGACAGGGGCTTCTACGAGCAGTACTTC.

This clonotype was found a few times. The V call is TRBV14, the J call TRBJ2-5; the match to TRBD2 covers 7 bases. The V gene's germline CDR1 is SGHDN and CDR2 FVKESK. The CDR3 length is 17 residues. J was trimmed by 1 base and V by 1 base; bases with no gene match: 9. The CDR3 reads CASSQGGGTATQETQYF. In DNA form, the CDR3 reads TGTGCCAGCAGCCAAGGGGGGGGTACCGCAACCCAAGAGACCCAGTACTTC.

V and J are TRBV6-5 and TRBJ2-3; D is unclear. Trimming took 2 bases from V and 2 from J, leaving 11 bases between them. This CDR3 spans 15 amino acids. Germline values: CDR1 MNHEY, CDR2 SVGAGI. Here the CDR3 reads CASSYLSELTDTQYF. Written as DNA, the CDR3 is TGTGCCAGCAGTTACCTTTCAGAACTCACAGATACGCAGTATTTT.

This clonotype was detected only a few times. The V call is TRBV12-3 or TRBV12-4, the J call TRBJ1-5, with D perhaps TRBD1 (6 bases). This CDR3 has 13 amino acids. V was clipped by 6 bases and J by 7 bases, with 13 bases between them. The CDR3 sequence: CASSITGPQPQHF. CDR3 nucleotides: TGTGCCAGCAGCATAACAGGGCCCCAGCCCCAGCATTTT.

The CDR3 reads CASSEGTGYNSPLHF. Here the CDR3 DNA reads TGTGCCAGCAGCGAGGGAACAGGGTATAATTCACCCCTCCACTTT. This chain uses TRBV9 with TRBJ1-6; a possible D gene is TRBD1 (6 bases). The CDR3 runs 15 residues. Germline assignment: CDR1 SGDLS and CDR2 YYNGEE. Trimming took 3 bases from V and 4 from J, leaving 11 bases between them.

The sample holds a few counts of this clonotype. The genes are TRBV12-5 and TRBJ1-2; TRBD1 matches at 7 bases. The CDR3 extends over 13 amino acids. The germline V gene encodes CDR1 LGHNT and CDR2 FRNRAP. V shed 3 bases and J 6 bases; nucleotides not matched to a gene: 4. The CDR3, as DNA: TGTGCTAGTGGTTTAGCAGGGGGACATGGCTACACCTTC. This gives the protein CASGLAGGHGYTF.

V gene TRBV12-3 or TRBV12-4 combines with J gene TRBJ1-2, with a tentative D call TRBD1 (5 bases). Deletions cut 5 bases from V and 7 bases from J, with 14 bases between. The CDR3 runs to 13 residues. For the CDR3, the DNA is TGTGCCAGCAGTCCACTAACGGGGGGTGGCTACACCTTC. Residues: CASSPLTGGGYTF.

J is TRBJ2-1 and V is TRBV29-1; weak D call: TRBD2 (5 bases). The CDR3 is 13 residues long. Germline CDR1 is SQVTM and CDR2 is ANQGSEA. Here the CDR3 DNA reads TGCAGTAGTAGGAGGTCCTCCTACAATGAGCAGTTCTTC. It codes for CSSRRSSYNEQFF.

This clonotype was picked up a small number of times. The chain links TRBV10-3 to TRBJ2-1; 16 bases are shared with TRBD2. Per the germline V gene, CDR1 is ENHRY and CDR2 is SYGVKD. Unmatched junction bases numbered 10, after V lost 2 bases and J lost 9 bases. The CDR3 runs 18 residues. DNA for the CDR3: TGTGCCATCAGTGAGCCGGGACTAGCGGGGGGGCCGGGGGGTGAGCAGTTCTTC. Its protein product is CAISEPGLAGGPGGEQFF.

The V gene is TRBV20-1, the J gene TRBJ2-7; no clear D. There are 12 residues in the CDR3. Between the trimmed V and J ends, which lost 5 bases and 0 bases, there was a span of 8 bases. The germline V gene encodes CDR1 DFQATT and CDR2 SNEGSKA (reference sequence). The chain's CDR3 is CSAAQSSYEQYF. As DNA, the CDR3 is TGCAGTGCTGCCCAGAGCTCCTACGAGCAGTACTTC.